This T cell receptor (beta chain) was recovered during a study of cytomegalovirus exposure and HLA in healthy donors. This CDR3 has 15 residues. The germline CDR1 and CDR2 sequences are LGHNA and YSLEER. V shed 2 bases, J shed 4 bases, and the junction held 7 bases outside the gene matches. Both 60 Vbeta primers and 13 Jbeta primers went into the PCR. The table came from immunoSEQ multiplex PCR; TCRdb's copy has only in-frame clones and leaves some out. The table includes 100,000 to 150,000 clones, more than 80% detected once. Sequencing used PBMCs. This clonotype was sampled from a man in his forties in good health and CMV-seronegative. V gene TRBV4-3 combines with J gene TRBJ2-7; 8 nucleotides align to TRBD2. CDR3 region: CASSQTTSEGYEQYF. CDR3 coding DNA: TGCGCCAGCAGCCAAACGACTAGCGAGGGATACGAGCAGTACTTC.